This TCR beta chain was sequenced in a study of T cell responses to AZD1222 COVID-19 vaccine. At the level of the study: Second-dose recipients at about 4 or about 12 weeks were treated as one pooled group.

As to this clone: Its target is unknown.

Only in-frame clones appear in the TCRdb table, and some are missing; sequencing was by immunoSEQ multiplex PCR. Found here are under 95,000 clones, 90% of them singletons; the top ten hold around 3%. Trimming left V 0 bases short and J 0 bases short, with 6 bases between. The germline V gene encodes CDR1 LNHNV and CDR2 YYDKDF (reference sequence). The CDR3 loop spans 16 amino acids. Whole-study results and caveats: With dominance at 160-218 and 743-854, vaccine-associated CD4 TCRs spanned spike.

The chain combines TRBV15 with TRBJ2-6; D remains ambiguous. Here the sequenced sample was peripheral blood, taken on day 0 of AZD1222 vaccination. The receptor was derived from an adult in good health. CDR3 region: CATSRDLLSGANVLTF. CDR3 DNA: TGTGCCACCAGCAGAGATCTCCTCTCTGGGGCCAACGTCCTGACTTTC. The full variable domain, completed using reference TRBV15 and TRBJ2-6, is DAMVIQNPRYQVTQFGKPVTLSCSQTLNHNVMYWYQQKSSQAPKLLFHYYDKDFNNEADTPDNFQSRRPNTSFCFLDIRSPGLGDTAMYLCATSRDLLSGANVLTFGAGSRLTVL.